This record concerns one T cell receptor (beta chain) sequence. The sample belongs to a study of T cell responses to AZD1222 COVID-19 vaccine. V dropped 2 bases and J dropped 2 bases, with 14 bases sitting between them. This CDR3 is built from 16 residues. CDR1 WSHSY and CDR2 SAAADI come from the germline V gene. Assay: immunoSEQ multiplex PCR; the TCRdb copy retains only in-frame clones and omits some. This table has about 92,000 clones, approximately 84% appearing once. The TCR originated in an adult in good health. The chain is built from TRBV10-2 and TRBJ2-3; no definite D call. The specimen comprised peripheral blood, sampled on day 0 of AZD1222 vaccination. The CDR3 region has the DNA TGCGCCAGCAGTGAGCGATTAGGAACAGCCACAGATACGCAGTATTTT. As protein: CASSERLGTATDTQYF.